This T cell receptor beta chain was observed in a study of T cell changes during pregnancy in multiple sclerosis. CDR1 is SGHAT, CDR2 FQDESV, per germline (reference sequence). The CDR3 consists of 14 residues. Trimming took 4 bases from V and 0 from J, leaving 10 bases between them. Here immunoSEQ multiplex PCR was the method, and the copy in TCRdb shows in-frame clones only, minus some. The sample carries about 59,000 clones, roughly 89% recorded once. V is TRBV11-1 and J is TRBJ2-7; D is undetermined. This TCR derives from a human donor whose cells served as feeder cells for cultures in a pregnancy study. Sequencing was carried out using peripheral blood from another person, used as feeder cells. The chain's CDR3 is CASSSQIGSYEQYF. Written as DNA, the CDR3 is TGTGCCAGCAGCTCCCAAATAGGCTCCTACGAGCAGTACTTC. Full variable domain (remainder filled in from reference TRBV11-1 and TRBJ2-7): EAEVAQSPRYKITEKSQAVAFWCDPISGHATLYWYRQILGQGPELLVQFQDESVVDDSQLPKDRFSAERLKGVDSTLKIQPAELGDSAMYLCASSSQIGSYEQYFGPGTRLTVT.